The T cell receptor beta chain described here comes from a study of regulatory T cells in long-lasting Graves disease. This clonotype has at least ten counts. Germline V gene data show CDR1 as SQVTM and CDR2 as ANQGSEA. The CDR3 runs 14 residues. The germline V and J ends were trimmed by 1 base and 11 bases, with 17 bases remaining between them. In building TCR beta libraries, iRepertoire HTBI primers were used together with Arm-PCR of CDR3 regions. TCRdb reprocessed the multiplex PCR reads with MiXCR, giving one entry per CDR3 protein. This sample yields 520,000 or so distinct CDR3 sequences, of which more than 10% are seen a single time; roughly 8.9% belongs to the top ten. Described time point: newly diagnosed GD, antithyroid drugs for less than 3 months. The TCR library was made from RNA extracted from PBMCs. A further study also used this sample, focusing on T cells in Graves' hyperthyroidism and ophthalmopathy. From that study: Most thyroid clonotypes expanded above 0.001 appeared in blood too.

Sample: peripheral blood mononuclear cells (PBMCs), taken at new diagnosis, from a patient treated with antithyroid drugs. The sequence came from a woman in her twenties or thirties with Graves disease. This chain uses TRBV29-1 with TRBJ1-4, with D unclear. CDR3 DNA sequence: TGCAGCGTTGAAGCAGGAGACGCGTTAGGGAAACTGTTTTTT. Its protein is CSVEAGDALGKLFF.